The next 23 T cell receptor beta chains were all read from a single sample in a study of vaccination and CD4 T cells after COVID-19. For these receptors, no antigen is known. As for treatment: roughly 11-day PBMC culture with coronavirus spike peptide pools or control peptides (ViraFEST assay). The Oncomine TCR Beta short-read assay generated sequence data from the DNA of cultured CD4+ T cells. MiXCR, applied by TCRdb to the PCR reads, yields one record per CDR3 protein. Of 15,000 or so distinct CDR3 sequences detected, 40% to 60% appear once; the ten largest clones hold roughly 26%. The material was cultured CD4+ T cells from blood, obtained after SARS-CoV-2 vaccination. These receptors all stem from a human donor with COVID-19.

In DNA form, the CDR3 reads TGCAGTGCTAGAGTCGTAGCGGGGGGAGCCGGGGAGCTGTTTTTT. Its translation is CSARVVAGGAGELFF. This chain links TRBV20-1 with TRBJ2-2; the match to TRBD2 covers 10 bases. The CDR3 has 15 amino acids. J lost 6 bases, V lost 1 base, and 5 bases had no gene match. Germline CDR1 DFQATT, CDR2 SNEGSKA (reference sequence).

The genes are TRBV7-3 and TRBJ1-1; 8 bases align to TRBD1. V lost 1 base to trimming and J lost 6 bases; unmatched junction nucleotides: 7. Germline-derived CDR1 and CDR2 are SGHTA and FQGTGA. The CDR3 spans 15 residues. CDR3 nucleotides: TGTGCCAGCAGCTTAATTGAGATACAGGGGGCTGAAGCTTTCTTT. It is translated as CASSLIEIQGAEAFF.

The chain joins TRBV2 to TRBJ1-1; 7 bases map to TRBD1. Trimming cost V 3 bases and J 4 bases; bases outside gene matches: 8. The CDR3 is made up of 15 amino acids. In germline, CDR1 is SNHLY, CDR2 FYNNEI. CDR3 sequence (DNA): TGTGCCAGCAGTGAGAGGGGGGCAGGGGGCACTGAAGCTTTCTTT. It encodes CASSERGAGGTEAFF.

This chain uses TRBV3-1 with TRBJ2-3; no reliable D call. This CDR3 has 12 amino acids. CDR1 is LGHDT and CDR2 is YNNKEL in the germline V gene (reference sequence). V lost 2 bases, J lost 2 bases, and 2 bases lay in between. The CDR3 DNA reads TGTGCCAGCAGCCAAACCACAGATACGCAGTATTTT. Residues: CASSQTTDTQYF.

V usage is TRBV6-2 or TRBV6-3 and J usage is TRBJ2-5; 8 bases are shared with TRBD2. The germline gives CDR1 MNHEY, CDR2 SVGEGT. There are 14 residues in the CDR3. V was pared by 10 bases and J by 5 bases, with 12 bases of the junction left unmatched. CDR3 nucleotide sequence: TGTGCCATCGATCCAGCGGGGGCGGGGGAGACCCAGTACTTC. Protein sequence: CAIDPAGAGETQYF.

This clonotype was observed a few times. V is TRBV7-2 and J is TRBJ1-2, with D unclear. This CDR3 is 12 amino acids long. Trimming pared 5 bases from V and 7 bases from J, leaving 11 bases between. Germline CDR1 reads SGHTA; CDR2 reads FQGNSA. CDR3 in DNA: TGTGCCAGCAGCAATTCAATCGGTGGCTACACCTTC. Its translation is CASSNSIGGYTF.

This chain uses TRBV5-4 with TRBJ1-6; TRBD1 might be the D (6 bases). Trimming took off 6 bases at V and 9 bases at J, with 22 bases between the two ends. This CDR3 has 16 amino acids. From germline, CDR1 is SGHNT and CDR2 YYREEE (reference sequence). The CDR3 DNA follows: TGTGCCAGCAACTTAAAAGGGGGTACCGGGGGTTCACCCCTCCACTTT. Encoded protein: CASNLKGGTGGSPLHF.

V usage is TRBV11-3 and J usage is TRBJ2-2; D perhaps matches TRBD1 (6 bases). V was clipped by 5 bases and J by 3 bases, with 13 bases between them. The CDR3 loop spans 15 amino acids. Germline CDR1 is SGHNT and CDR2 is YENEEA. The CDR3 sequence is CASSPRDKDTGELFF. The CDR3 DNA is TGTGCCAGCAGCCCTAGGGACAAGGACACCGGGGAGCTGTTTTTT.

The rearrangement links TRBV19 to TRBJ1-5; TRBD1 might be the D (5 bases). V gave up 3 bases and J gave up 0 bases, with 18 bases separating them. The germline CDR1 and CDR2 sequences are LNHDA and SQIVND (reference sequence). The CDR3 runs 18 residues. This chain's CDR3 is CASSISRGTSYSNQPQHF. The DNA of the CDR3 is TGTGCCAGTAGTATCTCTCGGGGGACTTCTTATAGCAATCAGCCCCAGCATTTT.

V is TRBV2 and J is TRBJ1-3; D is perhaps TRBD1 (5 bases). Trimming cost V 6 bases and J 0 bases, with 12 bases left between them. Germline values: CDR1 SNHLY, CDR2 FYNNEI. The length of the CDR3 is 15 residues. Written as DNA, the CDR3 is TGTGCCAGCAGCGACGGGACGCTCTCTGGAAACACCATATATTTT. This codes for CASSDGTLSGNTIYF.

The chain has TRBV5-1 and TRBJ1-3, with no clear D. Looked up from germline, CDR1 is SGHRS and CDR2 is YFSETQ. This CDR3 is built from 11 residues. Trimming shortened V by 4 bases and J by 3 bases, and 2 bases separated the two germline ends. The CDR3, as DNA: TGCGCCAGCAGCGATGGAAACACCATATATTTT. Translating it yields CASSDGNTIYF.

The chain recombines TRBV30 with TRBJ2-1, with 8 bases identical to TRBD2. Looked up from germline, CDR1 is GTSNPN and CDR2 is SVGIG (reference sequence). With 8 bases clipped from V and 1 base from J, the junction kept 10 bases outside the gene matches. The CDR3 totals 15 residues. The CDR3 nucleotides read TGTGCCAGGATGGTCGGGGGGGGTTCCTACAATGAGCAGTTCTTC. This encodes CARMVGGGSYNEQFF. Full variable domain (rest looked up from reference TRBV30 and TRBJ2-1): SQTIHQWPATLVQPVGSPLSLECTVEGTSNPNLYWYRQAAGRGLQLLFYSVGIGQISSEVPQNLSASRPQDRQFILSSKKLLLSDSGFYLCARMVGGGSYNEQFFGPGTRLTVL.

The gene calls are TRBV6-2 or TRBV6-3 and TRBJ2-7, with 11 nucleotides matching TRBD1. CDR3 size: 17 residues. J was trimmed by 0 bases and V by 6 bases; bases with no gene match: 10. The germline V gene encodes CDR1 MNHEY and CDR2 SVGEGT. The CDR3 DNA reads as TGTGCCAGCAGCTACGGGACAGGGGGGCCCGACTCCTACGAGCAGTACTTC. This encodes CASSYGTGGPDSYEQYF.

DNA of the CDR3: TGTGCCAGCAGTGAAAACTTTCACGGGCCGGGCGGTTCACCCCTCCACTTT. This gives the protein CASSENFHGPGGSPLHF. The chain combines TRBV6-1 with TRBJ1-6; no clear D. In germline, CDR1 is MNHNS, CDR2 SASEGT. The CDR3 is 17 residues long. V lost 2 bases and J 9 bases, leaving 20 bases between the germline ends.

This chain joins TRBV2 and TRBJ2-5; 12 bases match TRBD2. V shed 6 bases, J shed 6 bases, and the junction held 8 bases outside the gene matches. This CDR3 is built from 15 residues. Germline V gene data show CDR1 as SNHLY and CDR2 as FYNNEI. CDR3 sequence reads: CASRATSGGGKTQYF. CDR3 nucleotide sequence: TGTGCCAGCAGGGCGACTAGCGGGGGAGGAAAGACCCAGTACTTC.

This chain links TRBV20-1 with TRBJ1-6, with D perhaps TRBD1 (5 bases). Germline V gene data show CDR1 as DFQATT and CDR2 as SNEGSKA (reference sequence). The CDR3 is made up of 16 amino acids. V was pared by 0 bases and J by 2 bases, with 11 bases between. The CDR3 nucleotides read TGCAGTGCTAGAGATGAGAGGGGAACCTATAATTCACCCCTCCACTTT. Its protein product is CSARDERGTYNSPLHF.

This clonotype was detected only a few times. The chain combines TRBV15 with TRBJ2-7; 7 positions agree with TRBD2. CDR3 length equals 13 residues. The germline V gene has CDR1 LNHNV and CDR2 YYDKDF (reference sequence). J lost 3 bases, V lost 1 base, and 0 bases had no gene match. This CDR3 is CATSRASGYEQYF. In nucleotides, the CDR3 is TGTGCCACCAGCAGAGCTAGCGGCTACGAGCAGTACTTC.

This sequence joins TRBV5-1 and TRBJ2-5; D call uncertain. Germline V CDR1 and CDR2: SGHRS, YFSETQ. This CDR3 is built from 14 residues. Trimming took off 2 bases at V and 0 bases at J, with 8 bases between the two ends. The CDR3, as DNA: TGCGCCAGCAGCTTCCTGGCGGACCAAGAGACCCAGTACTTC. It codes for CASSFLADQETQYF.

This clonotype was picked up a small number of times. This chain joins TRBV7-2 and TRBJ2-7, with a possible D match to TRBD2 (6 bases). There are 13 residues in the CDR3. Trimming pared 3 bases from V and 7 bases from J, leaving 13 bases between. CDR1 and CDR2 (germline): SGHTA, FQGNSA. The CDR3 nucleotides are TGTGCCAGCAGCTTGGGACTCTCGAAGGAGCAGTACTTC. Amino acids: CASSLGLSKEQYF. The full variable domain, its missing parts supplied by reference TRBV7-2 and TRBJ2-7, is GAGVSQSPSNKVTEKGKDVELRCDPISGHTALYWYRQSLGQGLEFLIYFQGNSAPDKSGLPSDRFSAERTGGSVSTLTIQRTQQEDSAVYLCASSLGLSKEQYFGPGTRLTVT.

The CDR3 DNA sequence: TGTGCCAGCAGTTTACAGACAGGGGTGTCTGGAAACACCATATATTTT. Translating gives CASSLQTGVSGNTIYF. J is TRBJ1-3 and V is TRBV12-3 or TRBV12-4, with TRBD1 matching over 8 bases. Germline trimming cut 2 bases from V and 1 base from J; bases unmatched to any gene: 4. The CDR3 has 16 amino acids.

The V gene is TRBV12-3 or TRBV12-4, the J gene TRBJ2-5; D is undetermined. The CDR3 consists of 13 residues. Deletions cut 8 bases from V and 6 bases from J, with 16 bases between. CDR3 sequence: CASRFLGLQTQYF. The CDR3, as DNA: TGTGCCAGCCGCTTCCTGGGCCTCCAGACCCAGTACTTC.

The chain uses TRBV18 and TRBJ2-5; TRBD2 agrees at 7 bases. This CDR3 comprises 16 residues. Germline assignment: CDR1 KGHSH and CDR2 LQKENI. J was trimmed by 9 bases and V by 2 bases; bases with no gene match: 15. Here the CDR3 DNA reads TGTGCCAGCTCACCATCTCGGCAGGGCCTGGGGGGGGCCCAGTACTTC. Translating gives CASSPSRQGLGGAQYF.

The chain recombines TRBV6-2 or TRBV6-3 with TRBJ2-1; D gene ambiguous. CDR1 is MNHEY and CDR2 is SVGEGT in the germline V gene. The CDR3 runs to 17 residues. Trimming removed 5 bases from V and 0 bases from J, with 17 bases in between. CDR3 DNA sequence: TGTGCCAGCAGTACCCCCACGACCAAGAGCTCCTACAATGAGCAGTTCTTC. It yields the protein CASSTPTTKSSYNEQFF.